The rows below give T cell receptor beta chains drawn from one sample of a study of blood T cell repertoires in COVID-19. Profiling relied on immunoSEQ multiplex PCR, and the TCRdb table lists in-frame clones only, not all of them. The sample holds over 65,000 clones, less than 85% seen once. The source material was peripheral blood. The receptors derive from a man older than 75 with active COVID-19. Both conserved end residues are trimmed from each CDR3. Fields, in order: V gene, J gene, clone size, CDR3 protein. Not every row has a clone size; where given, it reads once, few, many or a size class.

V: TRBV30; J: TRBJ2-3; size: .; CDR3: AWALGGPSSTDTQY
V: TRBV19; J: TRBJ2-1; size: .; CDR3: ASSNEGTSLEQF
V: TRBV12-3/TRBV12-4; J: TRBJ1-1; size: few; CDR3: ASSPTQNTEAF
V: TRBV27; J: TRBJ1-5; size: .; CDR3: ASRREGQGVNQPQH
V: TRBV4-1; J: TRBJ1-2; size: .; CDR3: ASSLGTGAYGYT
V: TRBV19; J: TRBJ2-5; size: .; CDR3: ASTAGSGSQTQY
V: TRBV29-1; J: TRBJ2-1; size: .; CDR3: SVSQGLAGVEQF
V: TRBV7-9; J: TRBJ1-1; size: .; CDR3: ASSLGQGVSIVAEAF
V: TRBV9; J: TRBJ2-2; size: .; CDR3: ASSVSTGELF
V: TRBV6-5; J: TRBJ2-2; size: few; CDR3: ASSSTRASVGELF
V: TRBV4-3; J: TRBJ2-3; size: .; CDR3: ASSQDLLAGITDTQY
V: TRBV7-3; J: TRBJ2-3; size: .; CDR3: ASSPVTGGTDTQY
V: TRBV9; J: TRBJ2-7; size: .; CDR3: ASSMTGAEQY
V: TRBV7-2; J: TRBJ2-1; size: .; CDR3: ASSASGREGNEQF
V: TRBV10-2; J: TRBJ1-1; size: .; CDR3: ASSERGTEAF
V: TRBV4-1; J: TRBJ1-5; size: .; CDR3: ASSQVGGRDRNQPQH
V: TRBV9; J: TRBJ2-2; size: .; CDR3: ASSVVGGGANTGELF
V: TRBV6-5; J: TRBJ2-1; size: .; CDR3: ASSPQGNSYNEQF
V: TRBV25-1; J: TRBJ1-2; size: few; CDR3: ASRTARGGYT
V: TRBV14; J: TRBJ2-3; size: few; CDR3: ASSPTALAGYTDTQY
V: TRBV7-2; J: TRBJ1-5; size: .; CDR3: ASSLGSGGNQPQH
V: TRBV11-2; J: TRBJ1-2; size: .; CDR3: ASSLRNRGLSGYT
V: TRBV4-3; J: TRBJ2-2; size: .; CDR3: ASSQVLWGGFEDTGELF
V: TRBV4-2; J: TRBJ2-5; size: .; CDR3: ASSQVIAGGPLETQY
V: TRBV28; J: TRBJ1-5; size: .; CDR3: ASSSPLRTVNQPQH
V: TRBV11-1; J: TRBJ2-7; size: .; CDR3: ASSQHAWEQY
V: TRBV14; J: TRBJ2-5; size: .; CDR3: ASSQVSSTGVEETQY
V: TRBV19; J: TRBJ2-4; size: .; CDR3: ASTTGSKNIQY
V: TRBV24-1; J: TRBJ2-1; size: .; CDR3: ATSDLLGGTYNEQF
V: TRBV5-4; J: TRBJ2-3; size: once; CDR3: ASSLLSASGGTSTDTQY
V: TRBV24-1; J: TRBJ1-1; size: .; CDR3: ATSDRRTGDTEAF
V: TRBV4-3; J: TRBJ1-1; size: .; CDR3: ASSQGGQGGMNTEAF
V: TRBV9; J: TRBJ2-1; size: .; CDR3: ASSNGLAGSYNEQF
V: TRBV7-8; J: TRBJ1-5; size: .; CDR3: ASSRGQSRQPQH
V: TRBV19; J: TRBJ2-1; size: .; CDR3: ATVSGRRYNEQF
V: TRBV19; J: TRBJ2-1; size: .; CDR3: ASTLGGRRIYNEQF
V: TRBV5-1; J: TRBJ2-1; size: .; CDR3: ASSLGGNEQF
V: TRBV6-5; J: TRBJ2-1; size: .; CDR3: ASSSPTGSYNEQF
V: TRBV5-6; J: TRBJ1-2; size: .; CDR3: ASSYQTRGYGYT
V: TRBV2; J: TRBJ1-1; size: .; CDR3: ASSEGGVITEAF
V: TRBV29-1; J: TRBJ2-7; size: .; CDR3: SVVDSGIYEQY
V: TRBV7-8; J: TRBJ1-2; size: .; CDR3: ASSPAGTGYGYT
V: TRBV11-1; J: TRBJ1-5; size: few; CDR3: ASSQDSVGPQH
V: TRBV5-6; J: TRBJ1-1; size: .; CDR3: ASSLSGVGEAF
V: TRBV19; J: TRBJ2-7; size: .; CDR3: ASSRNRQGPYEQY
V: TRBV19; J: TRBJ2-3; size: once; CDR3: ASSSLGTRGSDTQY
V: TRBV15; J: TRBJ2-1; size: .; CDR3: ATSDEGTGVYNEQF
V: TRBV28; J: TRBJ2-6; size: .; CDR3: ASRGGASGANVLT
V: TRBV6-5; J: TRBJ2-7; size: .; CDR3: ASSQNYEQY
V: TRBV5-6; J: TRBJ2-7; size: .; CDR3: ASSSQGVEY
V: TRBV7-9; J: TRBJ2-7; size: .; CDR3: ASGDRDSPYEQY
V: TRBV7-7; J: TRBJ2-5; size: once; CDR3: ASSLRGLRETQY
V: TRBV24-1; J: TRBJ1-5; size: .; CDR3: ATSAGGQYNQPQH
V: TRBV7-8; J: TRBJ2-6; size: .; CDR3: ASSLIRSGANVLT
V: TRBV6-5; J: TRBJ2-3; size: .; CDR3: ASRSSGGVADTQY
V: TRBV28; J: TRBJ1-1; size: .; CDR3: ASRIGSQAF
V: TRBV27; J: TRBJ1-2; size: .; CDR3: ASSFTGEVGGYT
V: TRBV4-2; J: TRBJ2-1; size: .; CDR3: ASSQDPGGRYNEQF
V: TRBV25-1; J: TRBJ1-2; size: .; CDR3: ASSPSTSTWANYGYT
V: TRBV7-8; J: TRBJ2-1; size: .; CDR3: ASSFTSGNNEQF